The entry that follows covers one T cell receptor beta chain sequence. Its target is unknown. This record belongs to a study of graft-versus-host responses after intestinal transplantation. Study-wide results and limits: Researchers found peak circulating GvH clone levels linked to early post-transplant HvG declines. Patients who carried graft-donor T cell macrochimerism also had high graft-versus-host to host-versus-graft clonal ratios in their allografts. Recipient bone marrow held GvH clones, some seen earlier in ileum or blood.

The germline CDR1 and CDR2 sequences are MDHEN and SYDVKM. The ends lost 4 bases at V and 0 bases at J; junction bases unmatched: 8. The CDR3 has 16 residues. Sequenced by immunoSEQ multiplex PCR; TCRdb stores in-frame clones only, minus some. The sample has about 90,000 clones; 94% are singletons. The sequenced sample was unstimulated CD4+ T cells sorted from spleen or lymph node cells, obtained before transplant. The sequence derives from a human donor who was the organ donor for an intestinal transplant. The V gene is TRBV28, the J gene TRBJ1-2; 7 nucleotides match TRBD1. Here the CDR3 DNA reads TGTGCCAGCAGTTACCCACAGGGGACAGCTAACTATGGCTACACCTTC. Its protein product is CASSYPQGTANYGYTF.